A selection of T cell receptor beta chains follows, all from one sample in a study of PD-1 blockade in classical Hodgkin lymphoma. Measured with immunoSEQ multiplex PCR; TCRdb has only the in-frame clones, and not every one. The repertoire has 10,000 to 15,000 clones, more than 70% of them found once; the top ten carry approximately 0.9%. This sample comprised CD4+ T cells from blood, obtained before the fourth cycle of nivolumab. These receptors were obtained from a human donor with classical Hodgkin lymphoma. CDR3s include the opening cysteine and the closing phenylalanine or tryptophan. A D gene is named only where the DNA matches it firmly. Clone size is not always given. Where it is, it says once, few, many or a class for expanded clones.

few,TRBJ2-7,TRBV5-1,NA,CASSYPYRDEQYF,TGCGCCAGCAGCTACCCGTACAGGGACGAGCAGTACTTC
NA,TRBJ2-5,TRBV9,TRBD2,CASSARPGGPLETQYF,TGTGCCAGCAGCGCCCGACCGGGGGGGCCATTGGAGACCCAGTACTTC
once,TRBJ2-1,TRBV5-1,NA,CASSLGAPNEQFF,TGCGCCAGCAGCTTGGGAGCACCCAATGAGCAGTTCTTC
NA,TRBJ2-1,TRBV19,TRBD1,CASSVLGQIDEQFF,TGTGCCAGTAGTGTCCTGGGACAGATAGATGAGCAGTTCTTC
NA,TRBJ2-5,TRBV7-2,NA,CASSLASQGQETQYF,TGTGCCAGCAGCTTAGCGTCACAGGGCCAAGAGACCCAGTACTTC
NA,TRBJ2-5,TRBV5-1,NA,CASKLAATQETQYF,TGCGCCAGCAAATTAGCGGCCACACAAGAGACCCAGTACTTC
NA,TRBJ2-5,TRBV5-1,TRBD2,CASSWGGPGETQYF,TGCGCCAGCAGCTGGGGAGGGCCGGGGGAGACCCAGTACTTC
NA,TRBJ1-6,TRBV18,NA,CASSRIGGGGNSPLHF,TGTGCCAGCTCAAGGATCGGAGGGGGGGGGAATTCACCCCTCCACTTT
NA,TRBJ1-1,TRBV5-1,TRBD1,CASSSTQTGVNTEAFF,TGCGCCAGCAGCTCAACACAAACAGGGGTAAACACTGAAGCTTTCTTT
once,TRBJ2-7,TRBV5-1,TRBD1,CASSWQGQSYEQYF,TGCGCCAGCAGCTGGCAGGGACAGTCCTACGAGCAGTACTTC
NA,TRBJ2-5,TRBV2,NA,CASSPQGTQETQYF,TGTGCCAGCAGTCCTCAGGGTACCCAAGAGACCCAGTACTTC
NA,TRBJ2-2,TRBV2,NA,CASRRLDYPGELFF,TGTGCCAGCAGGAGGTTAGACTACCCCGGGGAGCTGTTTTTT
NA,TRBJ2-5,TRBV28,TRBD1,CASSQRDRQETQYF,TGTGCCAGCAGCCAACGGGACAGGCAAGAGACCCAGTACTTC
NA,TRBJ1-1,TRBV30,TRBD1,CAHRQGLTEAFF,TGTGCCCACCGACAGGGACTCACTGAAGCTTTCTTT
NA,TRBJ1-2,TRBV7-9,NA,CASSLYGDMGYTF,TGTGCCAGCAGCTTATACGGAGATATGGGCTACACCTTC
NA,TRBJ2-7,TRBV7-9,NA,CASSLEQGVAYEQYF,TGTGCCAGCAGCTTAGAACAGGGCGTCGCTTACGAGCAGTACTTC
NA,TRBJ2-4,TRBV28,NA,CASSSGGAKNIQYF,TGTGCCAGCAGTTCTGGAGGTGCCAAAAACATTCAGTACTTC
NA,TRBJ1-2,TRBV28,NA,CASSVLPRGYTF,TGTGCCAGCAGCGTGTTGCCGCGGGGCTACACCTTC
NA,TRBJ1-2,TRBV28,NA,CASSFQTGRYGYTF,TGTGCCAGCAGTTTTCAGACAGGCCGTTATGGCTACACCTTC
NA,TRBJ2-5,TRBV5-4,TRBD1,CASSPTGAPEETQYF,TGTGCCAGCAGCCCGACAGGGGCTCCGGAAGAGACCCAGTACTTC
NA,TRBJ2-5,TRBV5-4,NA,CASSLRRQGGETQYF,TGTGCCAGCAGCTTGCGGCGGCAGGGAGGCGAGACCCAGTACTTC
NA,TRBJ2-7,TRBV20-1,NA,CSASYRSEQYF,TGCAGTGCTAGTTATCGCTCCGAGCAGTACTTC
NA,TRBJ1-4,TRBV7-2,NA,CASSLAGATNEKLFF,TGTGCCAGCAGCCTAGCAGGGGCAACTAATGAAAAACTGTTTTTT
NA,TRBJ2-7,TRBV6-5,NA,CASSYSSDTQEYF,TGTGCCAGCAGTTACTCCTCGGACACGCAGGAGTACTTC
once,TRBJ1-1,TRBV6-5,TRBD1,CASSYSGQGNTEAFF,TGTGCCAGCAGTTACTCGGGACAGGGAAACACTGAAGCTTTCTTT